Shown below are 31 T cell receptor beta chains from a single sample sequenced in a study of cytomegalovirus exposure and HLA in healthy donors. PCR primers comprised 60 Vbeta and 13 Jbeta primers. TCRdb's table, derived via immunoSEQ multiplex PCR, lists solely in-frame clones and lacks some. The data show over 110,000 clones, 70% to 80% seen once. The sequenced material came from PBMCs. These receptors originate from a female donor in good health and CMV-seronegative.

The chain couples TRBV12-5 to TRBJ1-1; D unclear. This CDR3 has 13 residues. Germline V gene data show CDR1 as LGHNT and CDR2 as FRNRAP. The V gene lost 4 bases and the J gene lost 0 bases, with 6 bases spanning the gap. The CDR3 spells CASGYTLNTEAFF. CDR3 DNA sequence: TGTGCTAGTGGTTACACCTTGAACACTGAAGCTTTCTTT.

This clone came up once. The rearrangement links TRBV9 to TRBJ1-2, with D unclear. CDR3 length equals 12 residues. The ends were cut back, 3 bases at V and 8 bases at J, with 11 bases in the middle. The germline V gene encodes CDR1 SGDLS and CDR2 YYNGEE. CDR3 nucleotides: TGTGCCAGCAGCGATCGGTCTTGGGGCTACACCTTC. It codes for CASSDRSWGYTF.

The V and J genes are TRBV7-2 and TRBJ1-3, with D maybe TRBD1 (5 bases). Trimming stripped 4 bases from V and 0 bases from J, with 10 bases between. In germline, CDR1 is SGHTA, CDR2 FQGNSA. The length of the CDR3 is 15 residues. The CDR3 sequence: CASSWRQSSGNTIYF. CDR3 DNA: TGTGCCAGCAGCTGGAGACAGAGCTCTGGAAACACCATATATTTT.

The CDR3 loop is CASSLGNRRGTGNTIYF. The CDR3 DNA reads TGTGCCAGCAGCTTAGGGAACAGGCGTGGAACTGGAAACACCATATATTTT. The V gene is TRBV5-6, the J gene TRBJ1-3, with D perhaps matching TRBD1 (5 bases). V was trimmed by 2 bases and J by 2 bases, leaving 17 bases between them. Germline V gene data show CDR1 as SGHDT and CDR2 as YYEEEE. The CDR3 is 17 amino acids.

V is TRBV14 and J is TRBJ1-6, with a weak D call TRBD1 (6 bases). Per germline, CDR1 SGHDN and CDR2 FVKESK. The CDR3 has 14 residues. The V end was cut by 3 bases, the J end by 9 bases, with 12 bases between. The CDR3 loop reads CASSQEQGRSPLHF. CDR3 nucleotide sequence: TGTGCCAGCAGCCAGGAACAGGGTCGTTCACCCCTCCACTTT. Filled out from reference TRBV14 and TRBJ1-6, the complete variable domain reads EAGVTQFPSHSVIEKGQTVTLRCDPISGHDNLYWYRRVMGKEIKFLLHFVKESKQDESGMPNNRFLAERTGGTYSTLKVQPAELEDSGVYFCASSQEQGRSPLHFGNGTRLTVT.

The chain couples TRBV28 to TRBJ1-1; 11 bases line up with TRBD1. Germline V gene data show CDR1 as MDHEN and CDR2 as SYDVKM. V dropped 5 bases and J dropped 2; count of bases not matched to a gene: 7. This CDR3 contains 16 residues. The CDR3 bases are TGTGCCAGCAGTAAACCGGGACAGGGGGTAAACACTGAAGCTTTCTTT. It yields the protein CASSKPGQGVNTEAFF.

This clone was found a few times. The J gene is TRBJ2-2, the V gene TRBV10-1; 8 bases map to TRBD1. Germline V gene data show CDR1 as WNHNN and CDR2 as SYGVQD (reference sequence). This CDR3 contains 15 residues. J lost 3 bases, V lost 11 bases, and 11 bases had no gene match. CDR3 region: CAGRPGQEYTGELFF. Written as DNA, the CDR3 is TGCGCCGGGAGACCGGGACAGGAGTACACCGGGGAGCTGTTTTTT.

The CDR3 region has the DNA TGTGCCAGCAGCGTACGGGGGACCAATTCACCCCTCCACTTT. This encodes CASSVRGTNSPLHF. This rearrangement joins TRBV9 to TRBJ1-6, with a possible D match to TRBD1 (5 bases). This CDR3 spans 14 amino acids. The germline gives CDR1 SGDLS, CDR2 YYNGEE. The V gene lost 1 base and the J gene lost 7 bases, with 9 bases spanning the gap.

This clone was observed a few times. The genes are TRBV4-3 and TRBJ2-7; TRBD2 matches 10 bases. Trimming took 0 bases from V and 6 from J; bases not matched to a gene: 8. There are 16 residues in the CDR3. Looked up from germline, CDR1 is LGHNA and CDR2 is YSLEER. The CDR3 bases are TGCGCCAGCAGCCAAGATCGGCTAGCGGGAGTTGCCGAGCAGTACTTC. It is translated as CASSQDRLAGVAEQYF.

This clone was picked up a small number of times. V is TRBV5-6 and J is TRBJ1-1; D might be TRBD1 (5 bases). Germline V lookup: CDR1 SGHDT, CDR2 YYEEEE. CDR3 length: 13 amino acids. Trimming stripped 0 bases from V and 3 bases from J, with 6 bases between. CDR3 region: CASSLGRDTEAFF. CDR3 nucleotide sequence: TGTGCCAGCAGCTTGGGCAGGGACACTGAAGCTTTCTTT.

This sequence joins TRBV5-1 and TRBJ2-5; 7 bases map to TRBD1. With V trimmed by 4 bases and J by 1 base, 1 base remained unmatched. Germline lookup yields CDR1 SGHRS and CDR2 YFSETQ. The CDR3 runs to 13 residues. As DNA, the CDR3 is TGCGCCAGCAGCAGGGACAGCCAAGAGACCCAGTACTTC. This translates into CASSRDSQETQYF.

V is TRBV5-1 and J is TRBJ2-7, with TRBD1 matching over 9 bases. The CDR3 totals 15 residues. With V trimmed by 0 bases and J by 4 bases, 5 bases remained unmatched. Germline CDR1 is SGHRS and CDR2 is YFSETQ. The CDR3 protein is CASSLGGTGRYEQYF. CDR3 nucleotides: TGCGCCAGCAGCTTGGGGGGGACAGGGCGATACGAGCAGTACTTC.

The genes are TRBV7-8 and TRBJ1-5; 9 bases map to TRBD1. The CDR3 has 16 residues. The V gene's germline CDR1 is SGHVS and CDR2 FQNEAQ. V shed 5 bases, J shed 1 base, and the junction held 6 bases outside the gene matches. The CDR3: CASSPGTGISNQPQHF. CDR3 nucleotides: TGTGCCAGCAGCCCTGGGACAGGGATAAGCAATCAGCCCCAGCATTTT. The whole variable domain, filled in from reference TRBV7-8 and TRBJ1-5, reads GAGVSQSPRYKVAKRGQDVALRCDPISGHVSLFWYQQALGQGPEFLTYFQNEAQLDKSGLPSDRFFAERPEGSVSTLKIQRTQQEDSAVYLCASSPGTGISNQPQHFGDGTRLSIL.

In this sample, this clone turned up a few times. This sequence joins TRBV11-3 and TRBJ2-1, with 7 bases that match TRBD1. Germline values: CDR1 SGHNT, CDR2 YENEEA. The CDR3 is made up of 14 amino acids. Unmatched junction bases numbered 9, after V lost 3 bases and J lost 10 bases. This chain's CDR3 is CASSLAPTGCEQFF. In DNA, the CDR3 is TGTGCCAGCAGCTTGGCCCCGACAGGGTGCGAGCAGTTCTTC. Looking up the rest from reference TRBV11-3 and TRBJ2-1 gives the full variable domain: EAGVVQSPRYKIIEKKQPVAFWCNPISGHNTLYWYLQNLGQGPELLIRYENEEAVDDSQLPKDRFSAERLKGVDSTLKIQPAELGDSAVYLCASSLAPTGCEQFFGPGTRLTVL.

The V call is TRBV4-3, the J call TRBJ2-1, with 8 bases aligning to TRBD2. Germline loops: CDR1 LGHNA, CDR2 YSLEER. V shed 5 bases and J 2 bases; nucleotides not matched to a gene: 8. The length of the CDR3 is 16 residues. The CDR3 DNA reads TGCGCCAGCAGCTTAGCCGGGACTAGGGCCTACAATGAGCAGTTCTTC. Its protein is CASSLAGTRAYNEQFF.

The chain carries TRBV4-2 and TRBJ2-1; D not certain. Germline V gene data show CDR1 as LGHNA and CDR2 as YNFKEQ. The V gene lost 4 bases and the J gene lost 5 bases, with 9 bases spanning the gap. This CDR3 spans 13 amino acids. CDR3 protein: CASSPSADNEQFF. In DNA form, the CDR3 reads TGTGCCAGCAGCCCGTCCGCAGACAATGAGCAGTTCTTC.

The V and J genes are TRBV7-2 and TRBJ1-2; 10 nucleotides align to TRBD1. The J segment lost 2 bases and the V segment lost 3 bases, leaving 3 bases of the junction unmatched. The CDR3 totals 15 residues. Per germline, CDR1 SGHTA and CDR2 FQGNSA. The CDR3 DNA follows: TGTGCCAGCAGCTTCGCGGGACAGGGGAACTATGGCTACACCTTC. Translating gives CASSFAGQGNYGYTF.

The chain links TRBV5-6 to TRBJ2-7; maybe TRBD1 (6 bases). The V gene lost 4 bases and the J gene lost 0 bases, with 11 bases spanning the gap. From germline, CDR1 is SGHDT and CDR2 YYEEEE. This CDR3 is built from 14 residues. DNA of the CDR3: TGTGCCAGCAGCGGAACAGGGTTCTCCTACGAGCAGTACTTC. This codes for CASSGTGFSYEQYF.

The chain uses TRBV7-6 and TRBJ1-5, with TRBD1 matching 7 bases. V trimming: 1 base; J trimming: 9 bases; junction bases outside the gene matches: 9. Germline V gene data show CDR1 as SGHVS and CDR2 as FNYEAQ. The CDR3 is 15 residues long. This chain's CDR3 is CASSLGDRVTRPQHF. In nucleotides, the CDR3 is TGTGCCAGCAGCTTAGGAGACAGGGTTACTCGGCCCCAGCATTTT.

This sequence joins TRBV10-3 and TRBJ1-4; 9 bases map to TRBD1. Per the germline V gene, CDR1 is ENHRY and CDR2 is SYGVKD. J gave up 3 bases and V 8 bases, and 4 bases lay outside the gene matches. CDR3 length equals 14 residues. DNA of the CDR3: TGTGCCATCGGAAGGGACAGGGCTAATGAAAAACTGTTTTTT. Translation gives CAIGRDRANEKLFF.

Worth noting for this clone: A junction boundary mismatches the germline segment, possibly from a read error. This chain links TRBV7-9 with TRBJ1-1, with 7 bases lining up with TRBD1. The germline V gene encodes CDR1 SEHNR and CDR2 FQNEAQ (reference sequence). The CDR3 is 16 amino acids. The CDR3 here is CSSSLDRPDLGTEAFF. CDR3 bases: TGTTCCAGCAGCTTGGACAGGCCCGACCTGGGAACTGAAGCTTTCTTT. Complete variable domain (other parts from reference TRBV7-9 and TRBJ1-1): DTGVSQNPRHKITKRGQNVTFRCDPISEHNRLYWYRQTLGQGPEFLTYFQNEAQLEKSRLLSDRFSAERPKGSFSTLEIQRTEQGDSAMYLCSSSLDRPDLGTEAFFGQGTRLTVV.

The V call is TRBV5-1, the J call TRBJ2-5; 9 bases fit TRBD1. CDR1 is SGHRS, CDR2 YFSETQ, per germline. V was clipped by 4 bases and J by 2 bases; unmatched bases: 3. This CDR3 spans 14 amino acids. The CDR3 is CASSRDRVQETQYF. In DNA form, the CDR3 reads TGCGCCAGCAGCCGGGACAGGGTGCAAGAGACCCAGTACTTC.

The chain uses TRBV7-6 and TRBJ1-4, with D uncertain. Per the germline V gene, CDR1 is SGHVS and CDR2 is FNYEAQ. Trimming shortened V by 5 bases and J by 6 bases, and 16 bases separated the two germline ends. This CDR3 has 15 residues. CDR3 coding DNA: TGTGCCAGCAGCCTTACGGACCTAGCGGATGAAAAACTGTTTTTT. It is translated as CASSLTDLADEKLFF. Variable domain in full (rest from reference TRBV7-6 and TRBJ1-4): GAGVSQSPRYKVTKRGQDVALRCDPISGHVSLYWYRQALGQGPEFLTYFNYEAQQDKSGLPNDRFSAERPEGSISTLTIQRTEQRDSAMYRCASSLTDLADEKLFFGSGTQLSVL.

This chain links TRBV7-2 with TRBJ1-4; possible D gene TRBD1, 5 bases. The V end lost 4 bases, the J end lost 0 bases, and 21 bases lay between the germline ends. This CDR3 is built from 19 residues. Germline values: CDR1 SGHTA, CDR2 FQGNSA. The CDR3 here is CASSSHWEGRVATNEKLFF. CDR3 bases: TGTGCCAGCAGCTCTCATTGGGAGGGGCGCGTCGCAACTAATGAAAAACTGTTTTTT.

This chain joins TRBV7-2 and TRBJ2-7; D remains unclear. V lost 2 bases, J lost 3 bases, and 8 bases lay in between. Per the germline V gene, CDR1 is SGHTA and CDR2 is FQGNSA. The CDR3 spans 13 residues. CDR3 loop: CASSLPGLYEQYF. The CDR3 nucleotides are TGTGCCAGCAGCTTACCGGGTCTCTACGAGCAGTACTTC.

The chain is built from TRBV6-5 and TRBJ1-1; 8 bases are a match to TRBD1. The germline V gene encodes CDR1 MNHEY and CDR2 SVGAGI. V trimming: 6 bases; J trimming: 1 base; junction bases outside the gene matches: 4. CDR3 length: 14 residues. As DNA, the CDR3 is TGTGCCAGCAGATTGGGACAGGAGAACACTGAAGCTTTCTTT. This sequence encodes CASRLGQENTEAFF.

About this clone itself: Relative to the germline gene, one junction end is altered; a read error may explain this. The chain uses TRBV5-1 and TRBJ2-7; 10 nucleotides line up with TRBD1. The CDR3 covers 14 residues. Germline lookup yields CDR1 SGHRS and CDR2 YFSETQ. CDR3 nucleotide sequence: TGCGTCAGCAGCTTCCGGGACAGGGGCTACGAGCAGTACTTC. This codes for CVSSFRDRGYEQYF.

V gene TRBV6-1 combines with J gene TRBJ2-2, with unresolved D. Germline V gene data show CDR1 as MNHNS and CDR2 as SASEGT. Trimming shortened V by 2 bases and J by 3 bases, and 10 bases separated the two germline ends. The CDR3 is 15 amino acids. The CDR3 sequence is CASSEQITDTGELFF. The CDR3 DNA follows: TGTGCCAGCAGTGAACAAATTACTGACACCGGGGAGCTGTTTTTT.

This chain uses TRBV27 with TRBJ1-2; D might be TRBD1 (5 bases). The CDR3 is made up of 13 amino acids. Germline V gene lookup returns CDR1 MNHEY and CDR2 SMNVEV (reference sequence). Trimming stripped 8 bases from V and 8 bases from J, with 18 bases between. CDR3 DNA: TGTGCCAGCTCCTGGGGCGTGGGCGCAGGCTACACCTTC. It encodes CASSWGVGAGYTF.

The CDR3 nucleotides are TGTGCCTGGAGTGCCGGGACAGGGAGCTACGAGCAGTACTTC. Its translation is CAWSAGTGSYEQYF. This sequence joins TRBV30 and TRBJ2-7; 9 bases align to TRBD1. V gave up 1 base and J gave up 3 bases; unmatched junction bases: 4. Germline CDR1 reads GTSNPN; CDR2 reads SVGIG (reference sequence). CDR3 length equals 14 residues. Filled out from reference TRBV30 and TRBJ2-7, the complete variable domain reads SQTIHQWPATLVQPVGSPLSLECTVEGTSNPNLYWYRQAAGRGLQLLFYSVGIGQISSEVPQNLSASRPQDRQFILSSKKLLLSDSGFYLCAWSAGTGSYEQYFGPGTRLTVT.

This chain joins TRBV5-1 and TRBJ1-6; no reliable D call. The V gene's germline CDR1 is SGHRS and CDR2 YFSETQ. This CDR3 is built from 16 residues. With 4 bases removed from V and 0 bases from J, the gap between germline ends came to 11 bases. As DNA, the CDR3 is TGCGCCAGCAGCCAAGACATAAGCTCCTATAATTCACCCCTCCACTTT. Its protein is CASSQDISSYNSPLHF.